A selection of T cell receptor beta chains follows, all from one sample in a study of cytomegalovirus exposure and HLA in healthy donors. Clones were sequenced by immunoSEQ multiplex PCR, and TCRdb holds only the in-frame ones, with some missing. This sample has 150,000 to 200,000 clones, with around four fifths found just once. Sequenced input: PBMCs. These receptors came from a man aged 25-45 years in good health and CMV-seropositive. Each CDR3 is given without its conserved first and last residue.

V: TRBV7-9
J: TRBJ2-3
CDR3: ASSLTQATDTQY

V: TRBV2
J: TRBJ2-5
CDR3: ASKERGPQETQY

V: TRBV18
J: TRBJ2-1
CDR3: ASSPAVGEDEQF

V: TRBV10-1
J: TRBJ2-5
CDR3: ASPLREGAKTQY

V: TRBV7-8
J: TRBJ1-2
CDR3: ASVQQLIVGEGYGYT

V: TRBV25-1
J: TRBJ1-6
CDR3: ASSDQDRGASPLH

V: TRBV6-6
J: TRBJ2-5
CDR3: ASSYQRKETQY

V: TRBV18
J: TRBJ2-7
CDR3: ASSRQGAYEQY

V: TRBV10-2
J: TRBJ2-1
CDR3: ASSDGDGLLYNEQF

V: TRBV5-1
J: TRBJ2-3
CDR3: ASSLGLAGGQDTQY

V: TRBV5-1
J: TRBJ2-7
CDR3: ASSLGGGSYEQY

V: TRBV7-2
J: TRBJ1-5
CDR3: ASSLFLSAGGPQH

V: TRBV4-1
J: TRBJ2-3
CDR3: ASSLSGGASTDTQY

V: TRBV29-1
J: TRBJ1-2
CDR3: SADDSYGYT

V: TRBV10-3
J: TRBJ2-1
CDR3: AISAVSSYNEQF

V: TRBV27
J: TRBJ1-2
CDR3: ASSSHGSDYGYT

V: TRBV6-5
J: TRBJ1-1
CDR3: ASLPTGDTEAF

V: TRBV2
J: TRBJ1-1
CDR3: ASSENLPGFRNTEAF

V: TRBV11-1
J: TRBJ1-4
CDR3: ASSPQGAIGEKLF

V: TRBV11-3
J: TRBJ2-2
CDR3: ASSLRGGTGELF

V: TRBV5-4
J: TRBJ1-2
CDR3: ASSWTVAYGYT

V: TRBV25-1
J: TRBJ2-1
CDR3: ASSEFGTGLVYNEQF

V: TRBV6-5
J: TRBJ2-4
CDR3: ASSFGTLAKNIQY

V: TRBV4-2
J: TRBJ2-2
CDR3: ASSQDPGSGGRGTGELF

V: TRBV29-1
J: TRBJ1-1
CDR3: SAGNRASRTEAF

V: TRBV6-5
J: TRBJ1-1
CDR3: ASSYIRNTEAF

V: TRBV2
J: TRBJ2-5
CDR3: ASSDGLAGGPTVETQY

V: TRBV6-5
J: TRBJ2-3
CDR3: ASSYSRTMATQY

V: TRBV19
J: TRBJ1-1
CDR3: ASSSDRVFTEAF

V: TRBV5-1
J: TRBJ2-3
CDR3: ASSLLAEADTQY

V: TRBV9
J: TRBJ2-7
CDR3: ASSVGQSGNEQY

V: TRBV6-5
J: TRBJ2-5
CDR3: ASSYYGQGASETQY

V: TRBV7-9
J: TRBJ2-2
CDR3: ASSQSGTGDTGELF

V: TRBV19
J: TRBJ2-1
CDR3: ASSPTGGAHEQF

V: TRBV5-8
J: TRBJ2-7
CDR3: ASSFGGASSYEQY

V: TRBV27
J: TRBJ2-1
CDR3: ASISSGGHEQF